One and the same sample provided the 17 T cell receptor beta chains below, sequenced in a study of cytomegalovirus exposure and HLA in healthy donors. Primers included in the PCR were 60 Vbeta and 13 Jbeta primers. Generated by immunoSEQ multiplex PCR, the TCRdb table keeps only in-frame clones and is missing some. Altogether fewer than 150,000 clones are present, 60% to 85% being singletons, with the ten largest covering 2.5% to 3.5%. The specimen sequenced was PBMCs. The receptor set was obtained from a male donor in good health and CMV-seronegative.

CDR3 DNA: TGTGCCAGCAGTTTTTTTCGGGGGACTTACAATGAGCAGTTCTTC. Translation: CASSFFRGTYNEQFF. The gene calls are TRBV27 and TRBJ2-1; D may be TRBD2 (6 bases). This CDR3 comprises 15 residues. Between the trimmed V and J ends, which lost 3 bases and 4 bases, there was a span of 13 bases. Germline CDR1 is MNHEY and CDR2 is SMNVEV (reference sequence).

The chain has TRBV7-9 and TRBJ1-2; D possibly corresponds to TRBD1 (5 bases). Germline values: CDR1 SEHNR, CDR2 FQNEAQ (reference sequence). The CDR3 sequence is 13 residues long. Trimming took off 3 bases at V and 6 bases at J, with 11 bases between the two ends. Here the CDR3 reads CASSFPGTNGYTF. CDR3 DNA sequence: TGTGCCAGCAGCTTCCCGGGGACTAATGGCTACACCTTC.

Notes on this clone: The junction shows a germline mismatch at one end, possibly a read error. J is TRBJ1-5 and V is TRBV7-9; 11 bases match TRBD1. There are 16 residues in the CDR3. From germline, CDR1 is SEHNR and CDR2 FQNEAQ (reference sequence). CDR3 DNA: TGTTCCAGCAGCTTAGGGACAGGGGGGTTCAATCAGCCCCAGCATTTT. It encodes CSSSLGTGGFNQPQHF.

CDR3 nucleotide sequence: TGTGCCAGCAGCTTAGCGGCTAGCGGGGGGGCCCACGAGCAGTACTTC. Amino acids: CASSLAASGGAHEQYF. The V and J genes are TRBV7-2 and TRBJ2-7; 12 bases align to TRBD2. The CDR3 loop spans 16 amino acids. CDR1 and CDR2 from the germline V gene are SGHTA and FQGNSA. Trimming took 0 bases from V and 5 from J; bases not matched to a gene: 5.

The chain couples TRBV6-4 to TRBJ1-6; D is unclear. The CDR3 covers 13 residues. In germline, CDR1 is MRHNA, CDR2 SNTAGT. Trimming stripped 6 bases from V and 9 bases from J, with 12 bases between. CDR3 protein: CASSEADGSPLHF. The CDR3 region has the DNA TGTGCCAGCAGCGAAGCGGATGGTTCACCCCTCCACTTT.

The V call is TRBV30, the J call TRBJ2-1; tentative D call: TRBD1 (5 bases). The germline CDR1 and CDR2 sequences are GTSNPN and SVGIG (reference sequence). V lost 2 bases and J lost 8, with 7 bases in between. The CDR3 runs to 11 residues. CDR3 sequence reads: CAWSQGDEQFF. CDR3 in DNA: TGTGCCTGGAGTCAAGGGGATGAGCAGTTCTTC.

In its sample, this clone was seen a few times. This rearrangement joins TRBV5-1 to TRBJ1-1; 9 nucleotides line up with TRBD1. Germline V lookup: CDR1 SGHRS, CDR2 YFSETQ. V was pared by 5 bases and J by 1 base, with 9 bases of the junction left unmatched. The CDR3 sequence is 16 residues long. The CDR3 loop reads CASSRSPGQGNTEAFF. The DNA of the CDR3 is TGCGCCAGCAGTCGTTCACCGGGACAGGGGAACACTGAAGCTTTCTTT.

In its sample, this clone was seen once. This chain connects TRBV4-1 to TRBJ1-5; D is unresolved. Germline V gene data show CDR1 as MGHRA and CDR2 as YSYEKL. The CDR3 loop spans 15 amino acids. V was trimmed by 1 base and J by 0 bases, leaving 7 bases between them. The CDR3 sequence is CASSQGPNSNQPQHF. CDR3 nucleotide sequence: TGCGCCAGCAGCCAAGGCCCTAATAGCAATCAGCCCCAGCATTTT.

This clone is a singleton in its sample. The V and J genes are TRBV14 and TRBJ2-3; the match to TRBD1 covers 8 bases. The junction had 1 base not matched to a gene; V was cut back by 2 bases and J by 3 bases. Germline V gives CDR1 SGHDN, CDR2 FVKESK. This CDR3 spans 14 amino acids. CDR3 residues: CASSQNRGTDTQYF. The DNA of the CDR3 is TGTGCCAGCAGCCAAAACAGGGGGACAGATACGCAGTATTTT.

The V gene is TRBV7-9, the J gene TRBJ2-7; 7 bases are a match to TRBD1. Looked up from germline, CDR1 is SEHNR and CDR2 is FQNEAQ (reference sequence). The CDR3 is 17 amino acids. The trim removed 4 bases at V and 3 bases at J, leaving 15 bases unmatched. The CDR3 is CASSSARGDRASYEQYF. Written as DNA, the CDR3 is TGTGCCAGCAGCTCAGCTAGAGGAGACAGGGCCAGCTACGAGCAGTACTTC.

The chain employs TRBV7-6 and TRBJ2-7; 7 bases are a match to TRBD1. From germline, CDR1 is SGHVS and CDR2 FNYEAQ. The CDR3 runs to 15 residues. V was clipped by 5 bases and J by 6 bases; unmatched bases: 13. Written as DNA, the CDR3 is TGTGCCAGCAGCGGGGGTGCTGGACAGGTTTCCGAGCAGTACTTC. Protein: CASSGGAGQVSEQYF.

This clone was counted a few times. This chain joins TRBV10-3 and TRBJ2-7; a weak D match, TRBD1 (6 bases). V shed 3 bases and J shed 2 bases, with 14 bases lying between them. The CDR3 totals 15 residues. Germline V gene data show CDR1 as ENHRY and CDR2 as SYGVKD. CDR3 bases: TGTGCCATCAGTGAAGGGCAGGGGTCGGCCTACGAGCAGTACTTC. As protein: CAISEGQGSAYEQYF.

V and J are TRBV6-1 and TRBJ2-7; 7 bases fit TRBD1. The V and J ends lost 7 bases and 0 bases, in that order; junction bases with no gene match: 9. The CDR3 contains 15 residues. The germline V gene encodes CDR1 MNHNS and CDR2 SASEGT. The CDR3 coding sequence is TGTGCCAGCACCCGAGGGGGCAGGAGCTCCTACGAGCAGTACTTC. Amino acids: CASTRGGRSSYEQYF.

The chain links TRBV11-1 to TRBJ1-1, with D uncertain. This CDR3 has 13 residues. From germline, CDR1 is SGHAT and CDR2 FQDESV (reference sequence). Trimming cost V 4 bases and J 8 bases, with 14 bases left between them. The CDR3 DNA sequence: TGTGCCAGCAGCTACAACCATGGCAGGGAAGCTTTCTTT. Translation gives CASSYNHGREAFF.

The J gene is TRBJ2-2, the V gene TRBV5-1; 9 bases match TRBD1. The germline gives CDR1 SGHRS, CDR2 YFSETQ. V was clipped by 1 base and J by 4 bases; unmatched bases: 29. This CDR3 has 24 residues. The CDR3 spells CASSLTGGALFLGETTSGTGELFF. The CDR3 DNA follows: TGCGCCAGCAGCTTGACAGGGGGCGCCCTATTTTTGGGGGAGACCACCTCGGGCACCGGGGAGCTGTTTTTT.

The V and J genes are TRBV7-2 and TRBJ2-7; TRBD2 agrees at 7 bases. J gave up 3 bases and V 1 base, and 3 bases lay outside the gene matches. Germline loops: CDR1 SGHTA, CDR2 FQGNSA. CDR3 size: 14 residues. The chain's CDR3 is CASSLDTGGYEQYF. Written as DNA, the CDR3 is TGTGCCAGCAGCTTAGATACGGGGGGCTACGAGCAGTACTTC.

This clone occurred once. This chain joins TRBV30 and TRBJ2-6, with TRBD1 identical over 10 bases. Germline V CDR1 and CDR2: GTSNPN, SVGIG (reference sequence). This CDR3 region has 16 residues. Trimming took 2 bases from V and 0 from J; bases not matched to a gene: 1. Written as DNA, the CDR3 is TGTGCCTGGAGTCGGACAGGGGGCTCTGGGGCCAACGTCCTGACTTTC. This gives the protein CAWSRTGGSGANVLTF. Complete variable domain (other parts from reference TRBV30 and TRBJ2-6): SQTIHQWPATLVQPVGSPLSLECTVEGTSNPNLYWYRQAAGRGLQLLFYSVGIGQISSEVPQNLSASRPQDRQFILSSKKLLLSDSGFYLCAWSRTGGSGANVLTFGAGSRLTVL.